Following are 2 T cell receptor beta chains from one sample sequenced in a study of CD8 T cells in Susac syndrome. With random hexamers, reverse transcription was performed on roughly 0.5 to 1 ug of RNA. From the immunoSEQ multiplex PCR reads, TCRdb called clonotypes with MiXCR, one entry per CDR3 protein. This sample has around 280,000 distinct CDR3 sequences, with roughly nine tenths found just once. The sequenced material came from CD4+ T cells from PBMCs. The receptors derive from a human donor with multiple sclerosis.

The rearrangement links TRBV6-5 to TRBJ1-5; D call uncertain. The CDR3 length is 14 residues. Trimming removed 7 bases at V and 1 base at J, with 11 bases between. Germline CDR1 is MNHEY and CDR2 is SVGAGI. In nucleotides, the CDR3 is TGTGCCAGCATCTCGTGGGAGAGCAATCAGCCCCAGCATTTT. The encoded protein is CASISWESNQPQHF.

V usage is TRBV2 and J usage is TRBJ1-1; no clear D gene. This CDR3 region has 13 residues. Germline V gene data show CDR1 as SNHLY and CDR2 as FYNNEI. The V end was cut by 4 bases, the J end by 4 bases, with 10 bases between. The DNA for the CDR3 is TGTGCCAGCAGTGGCCTCCCAGTCACTGAAGCTTTCTTT. It codes for CASSGLPVTEAFF.